The 12 T cell receptor beta chains below come from one sample, sequenced in a study of blood T cell repertoires in COVID-19. Only in-frame clones appear in the TCRdb table, and some are missing; sequencing was by immunoSEQ multiplex PCR. The table lists under 250,000 clones, roughly 88% of them singletons. The specimen sequenced was peripheral blood. Receptors originate from a woman at least 80 years old with COVID-19, enrolled during active disease.

This clone was counted once. The V call is TRBV5-1, the J call TRBJ2-1; D call uncertain. The CDR3 contains 13 residues. Germline loops: CDR1 SGHRS, CDR2 YFSETQ. V was pared by 4 bases and J by 9 bases, with 14 bases between. Here the CDR3 reads CASSIPMVAEQFF. CDR3 bases: TGCGCCAGCAGCATCCCGATGGTGGCTGAGCAGTTCTTC.

The genes are TRBV7-2 and TRBJ2-5; TRBD1 might be the D (6 bases). Germline CDR1 is SGHTA and CDR2 is FQGNSA. V gave up 0 bases and J gave up 6 bases, with 17 bases separating them. The CDR3 runs 16 residues. The DNA for the CDR3 is TGTGCCAGCAGCTTAGCTCCAGGGGCGGGTCTAAAGACCCAGTACTTC. It codes for CASSLAPGAGLKTQYF.

This clone was recorded a few times. This chain links TRBV3-1 (or the pseudogene TRBV3-2) with TRBJ1-5, with D possibly being TRBD1 (6 bases). Germline V gene data show CDR1 as LGHDT and CDR2 as YNNKEL (reference sequence). V lost 2 bases and J 2 bases, leaving 13 bases between the germline ends. The CDR3 is made up of 16 amino acids. CDR3 nucleotide sequence: TGTGCCAGCAGCCAAAGGGGGGGTTTGGGCAATCAGCCCCAGCATTTT. This codes for CASSQRGGLGNQPQHF.

The V gene is TRBV10-1, the J gene TRBJ2-5; TRBD2 aligns across 12 bases. This CDR3 has 16 amino acids. J was trimmed by 5 bases and V by 6 bases; bases with no gene match: 10. Looked up from germline, CDR1 is WNHNN and CDR2 is SYGVQD (reference sequence). The CDR3: CASSLGLAGSQETQYF. CDR3 nucleotides: TGCGCCAGCAGCCTCGGACTAGCGGGGTCCCAGGAGACCCAGTACTTC.

The chain employs TRBV28 and TRBJ2-5; 9 bases line up with TRBD1. V lost 3 bases to trimming and J lost 5 bases; unmatched junction nucleotides: 13. CDR1 is MDHEN, CDR2 SYDVKM, per germline. This CDR3 has 17 residues. CDR3 region: CASSFTNRGRSGETQYF. The CDR3 DNA is TGTGCCAGCAGTTTTACCAACAGGGGGCGAAGCGGTGAGACCCAGTACTTC. Together with reference TRBV28 and TRBJ2-5, the CDR3 gives the full variable domain: DVKVTQSSRYLVKRTGEKVFLECVQDMDHENMFWYRQDPGLGLRLIYFSYDVKMKEKGDIPEGYSVSREKKERFSLILESASTNQTSMYLCASSFTNRGRSGETQYFGPGTRLLVL.

The table lists this clone with a count of one. V is TRBV7-2 and J is TRBJ1-5; 9 nucleotides align to TRBD1. This CDR3 is built from 16 residues. Germline V gives CDR1 SGHTA, CDR2 FQGNSA. The V and J ends lost 4 bases and 3 bases, in that order; junction bases with no gene match: 7. DNA of the CDR3: TGTGCCAGCAGCTATTCTGGGACAGGGTTCAATCAGCCCCAGCATTTT. Translation: CASSYSGTGFNQPQHF.

The chain joins TRBV3-1 (or the pseudogene TRBV3-2) to TRBJ1-5, with no clear D. CDR1 and CDR2 from the germline V gene are LGHDT and YNNKEL (reference sequence). V lost 4 bases and J 2 bases, leaving 12 bases between the germline ends. CDR3 length: 15 amino acids. The CDR3 DNA sequence: TGTGCCAGCAGCCCCAGACACTCAGGCAATCAGCCCCAGCATTTT. It specifies CASSPRHSGNQPQHF.

V gene TRBV3-1 (or the pseudogene TRBV3-2) combines with J gene TRBJ2-7, with TRBD1 as a possible D gene (6 bases). Germline CDR1 and CDR2: LGHDT and YNNKEL (reference sequence). The V and J ends lost 0 bases and 7 bases respectively, with 10 bases between them. The CDR3 is 13 amino acids. CDR3 nucleotide sequence: TGTGCCAGCAGCCAAGAATTAAGGGGGGAGCAGTACGTC. Its translation: CASSQELRGEQYV.

This clone was counted a single time. V gene TRBV19 combines with J gene TRBJ2-3, with 12 bases matching TRBD2. Germline V gene data show CDR1 as LNHDA and CDR2 as SQIVND (reference sequence). The CDR3 is 15 amino acids. V lost 6 bases and J lost 4; bases outside the gene matches: 5. In DNA, the CDR3 is TGTGCCAGTAGCTCTAGCGGGGGGGCGTCAGATACGCAGTATTTT. The encoded protein is CASSSSGGASDTQYF.

This clone was detected a few times. The rearrangement links TRBV9 to TRBJ1-3; the D is unclear. CDR1 is SGDLS and CDR2 is YYNGEE in the germline V gene. The CDR3 spans 15 residues. V dropped 0 bases and J dropped 0 bases, with 7 bases sitting between them. CDR3: CASSVVPVSGNTIYF. For the CDR3, the DNA is TGTGCCAGCAGCGTAGTCCCAGTCTCTGGAAACACCATATATTTT.

The chain links TRBV5-8 to TRBJ1-2; 9 bases fit TRBD1. Germline values: CDR1 SGHTS, CDR2 YDEGEE. The junction had 6 bases not matched to a gene; V was cut back by 4 bases and J by 8 bases. This CDR3 region has 13 residues. This CDR3 reads CASSGRQGGGYTF. The CDR3, as DNA: TGTGCCAGCAGCGGCAGACAGGGGGGAGGCTACACCTTC. The entire variable domain, with the rest obtained from reference TRBV5-8 and TRBJ1-2, is as follows: EAGVTQSPTHLIKTRGQQATLRCSPISGHTSVYWYQQALGLGLQFLLWYDEGEERNRGNFPPRFSGRQFPNYSSELNVNALELEDSALYLCASSGRQGGGYTFGSGTRLTVV.

The V and J genes are TRBV7-2 and TRBJ2-3, with 7 nucleotides matching TRBD1. This CDR3 has 15 residues. CDR1 is SGHTA, CDR2 FQGNSA, per germline. The V gene end was trimmed by 3 bases and the J gene end by 4 bases; junction bases not matched to a gene: 7. The CDR3 DNA reads as TGTGCCAGCAGCTTTCGAGGGGGCGCGCCAGATACGCAGTATTTT. Translation gives CASSFRGGAPDTQYF.